This TCR beta chain was recorded in a study of T cells in tumors after PD-1 blockade. Across the study: Either cemiplimab 350 mg every 2 weeks or pembrolizumab 200 mg every 3 weeks was given. Study results and caveats: Roughly two fifths of tumor TCR clonotypes were also found in blood. Clonal replacement, not reinvigoration, is suggested for expanded exhausted CD8+ clones after therapy.

Method: immunoSEQ multiplex PCR; TCRdb's copy keeps in-frame clones and lacks some. The table lists 7,000 to 9,500 clones, 60% to 80% of them singletons. The germline gives CDR1 KGHDR, CDR2 SFDVKD. There are 16 residues in the CDR3. V lost 4 bases, J lost 5 bases, and 16 bases lay in between. This clone was seen more than once but under ten times. Its antigen is not identified. Genomic DNA template from tumor biopsies or peripheral blood, roughly 616 ng to 6,004 ng input. V usage is TRBV24-1 and J usage is TRBJ2-2, with D tentatively TRBD1 (5 bases). The sample here was tumor tissue, taken after anti-PD-1 treatment. This sequence was found in a human donor with basal cell carcinoma. CDR3 DNA: TGTGCCACCAGTGACGCTGACAGCACCAGGACCGGGGAGCTGTTTTTT. Encoded protein: CATSDADSTRTGELFF.